This TCR beta chain was profiled in a study of cytomegalovirus exposure and HLA in healthy donors. V was cut by 0 bases and J by 7 bases, with 7 bases left in between. The germline V gene has CDR1 MNHNY and CDR2 SVGAGI (reference sequence). The CDR3 consists of 12 residues. A note on this clone: What it binds is unknown.

Both 60 Vbeta primers and 13 Jbeta primers went into the PCR. Assay used: immunoSEQ multiplex PCR; TCRdb lists only in-frame clones, some missing. This table holds 180,000 or so clones, approximately 70% found once. Study-level points and caveats: Usually a TCR sequence was rare, but some public TCRs were found in many donors. A list of 164 TCR beta chains associated with cytomegalovirus was given.

V gene TRBV6-6 combines with J gene TRBJ2-7; no reliable D call. The sample consisted of PBMCs. This receptor was obtained from a human donor in good health. The CDR3 DNA reads TGTGCCAGCAGTTACTCTTCCGAGGAGCAGTACTTC. Amino acid sequence: CASSYSSEEQYF.